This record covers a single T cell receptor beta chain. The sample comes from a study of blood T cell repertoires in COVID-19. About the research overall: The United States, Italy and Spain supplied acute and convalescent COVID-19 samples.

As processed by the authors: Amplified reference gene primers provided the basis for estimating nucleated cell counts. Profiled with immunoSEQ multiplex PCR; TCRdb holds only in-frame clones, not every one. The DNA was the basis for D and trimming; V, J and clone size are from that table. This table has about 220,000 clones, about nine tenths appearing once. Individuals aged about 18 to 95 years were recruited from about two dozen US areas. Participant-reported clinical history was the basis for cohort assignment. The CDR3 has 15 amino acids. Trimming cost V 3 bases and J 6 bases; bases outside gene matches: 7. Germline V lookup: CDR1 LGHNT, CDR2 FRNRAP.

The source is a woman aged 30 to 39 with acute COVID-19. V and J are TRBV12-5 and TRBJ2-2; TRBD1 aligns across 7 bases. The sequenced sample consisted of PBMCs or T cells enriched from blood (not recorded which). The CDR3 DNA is TGTGCTAGTGGTTTTTTAGCAGGGGGTCCCGGGGAGCTGTTTTTT. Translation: CASGFLAGGPGELFF.